The 5 T cell receptor beta chains reported below all come from one sample, sequenced in a study of blood T cell repertoires in COVID-19. The method was immunoSEQ multiplex PCR; TCRdb's version includes in-frame clones alone and lacks a portion of them. The profile covers under 250,000 clones, with almost 90% appearing a single time and about 1.3% taken by the ten largest. The sample consisted of peripheral blood. Every receptor here comes from a man older than 75 with acute or convalescent COVID-19.

The rearrangement uses TRBV7-8 and TRBJ2-7, with 11 bases that match TRBD2. Losses at the gene ends were 0 bases for V and 2 bases for J; bases not matched to a gene: 9. Germline V gene lookup returns CDR1 SGHVS and CDR2 FQNEAQ. CDR3 size: 18 residues. CDR3 region: CASSLASGGAVKPYEQYF. DNA of the CDR3: TGTGCCAGCAGCTTAGCTAGCGGGGGGGCGGTAAAACCCTACGAGCAGTACTTC.

This clone was seen only once. The chain joins TRBV5-1 to TRBJ2-5, with a possible D match to TRBD1 (5 bases). Germline CDR1 SGHRS, CDR2 YFSETQ. The CDR3 is 15 residues long. Between the trimmed V and J ends, which lost 3 bases and 5 bases, there was a span of 17 bases. The CDR3 reads CASSYLGAYRETQYF. The CDR3 nucleotides read TGCGCCAGCAGCTACCTTGGGGCCTACCGGGAGACCCAGTACTTC.

This clone was picked up a small number of times. V and J are TRBV27 and TRBJ1-6; D not resolved. V was shortened by 2 bases and J by 5 bases, with 13 bases between the two germline ends. The CDR3 runs 16 residues. The V gene's germline CDR1 is MNHEY and CDR2 SMNVEV (reference sequence). The CDR3 DNA sequence: TGTGCCAGCAGTTTAGGTGTCGGGAGTAATAATTCACCCCTCCACTTT. This translates into CASSLGVGSNNSPLHF.

V and J are TRBV6-2 or TRBV6-3 and TRBJ2-7, with TRBD2 matching over 8 bases. The CDR3 consists of 14 residues. Looked up from germline, CDR1 is MNHEY and CDR2 is SVGEGT. Germline trimming cut 5 bases from V and 0 bases from J; bases unmatched to any gene: 3. The CDR3, as DNA: TGTGCCAGCAGTAGACTAGCGCTCTCCTACGAGCAGTACTTC. Translation gives CASSRLALSYEQYF.

The chain is built from TRBV7-8 and TRBJ1-3; 7 bases are a match to TRBD1. CDR1 SGHVS and CDR2 FQNEAQ come from the germline V gene. This CDR3 comprises 15 residues. V shed 5 bases and J 7 bases; nucleotides not matched to a gene: 11. CDR3 bases: TGTGCCAGCAGCCCAAGGCAGGGGGGTATGAACACCATATATTTT. Translated, it gives CASSPRQGGMNTIYF.